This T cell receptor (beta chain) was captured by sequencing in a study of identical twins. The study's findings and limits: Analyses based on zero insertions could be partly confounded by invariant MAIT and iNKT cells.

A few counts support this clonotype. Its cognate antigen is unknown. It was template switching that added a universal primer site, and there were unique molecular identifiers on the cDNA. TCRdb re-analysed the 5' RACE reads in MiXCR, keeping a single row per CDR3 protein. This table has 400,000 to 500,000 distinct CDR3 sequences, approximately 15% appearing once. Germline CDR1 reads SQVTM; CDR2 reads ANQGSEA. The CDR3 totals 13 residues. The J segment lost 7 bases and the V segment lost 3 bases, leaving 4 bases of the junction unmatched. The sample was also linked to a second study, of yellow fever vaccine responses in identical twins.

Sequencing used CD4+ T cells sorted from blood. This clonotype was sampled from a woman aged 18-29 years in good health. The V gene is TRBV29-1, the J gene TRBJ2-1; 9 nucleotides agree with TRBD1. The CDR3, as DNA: TGCAGCGTTGATATGGGACAGGGAAATGAGCAGTTCTTC. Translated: CSVDMGQGNEQFF.